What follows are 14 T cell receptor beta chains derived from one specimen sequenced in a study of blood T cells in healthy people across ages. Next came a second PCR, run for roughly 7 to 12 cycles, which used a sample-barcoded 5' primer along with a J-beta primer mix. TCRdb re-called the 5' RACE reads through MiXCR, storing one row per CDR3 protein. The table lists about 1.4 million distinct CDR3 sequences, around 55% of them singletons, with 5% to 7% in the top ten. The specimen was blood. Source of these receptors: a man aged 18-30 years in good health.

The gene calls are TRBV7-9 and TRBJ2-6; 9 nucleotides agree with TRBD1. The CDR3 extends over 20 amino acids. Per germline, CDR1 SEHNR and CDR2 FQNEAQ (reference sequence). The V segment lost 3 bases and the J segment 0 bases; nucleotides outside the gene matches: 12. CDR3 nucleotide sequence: TGTGCCAGCAGCTTGGGTTTCATGGGGGACAGGGTCTCTGGGGCCAACGTCCTGACTTTC. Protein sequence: CASSLGFMGDRVSGANVLTF.

Here the CDR3 reads CASSQVVRQGLAKNIQYF. The CDR3 DNA reads as TGTGCCAGCAGCCAAGTAGTGAGACAGGGCTTAGCCAAAAACATTCAGTACTTC. The chain combines TRBV4-2 with TRBJ2-4; TRBD1 aligns across 7 bases. Germline V gene sequence: CDR1 LGHNA, CDR2 YNFKEQ. This CDR3 has 18 amino acids. V dropped 1 base and J dropped 0; count of bases not matched to a gene: 9.

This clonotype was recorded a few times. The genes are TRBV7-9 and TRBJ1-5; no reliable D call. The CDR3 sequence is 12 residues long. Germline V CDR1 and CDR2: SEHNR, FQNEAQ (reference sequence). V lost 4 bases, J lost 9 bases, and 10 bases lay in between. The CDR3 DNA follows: TGTGCCAGCAGCTCCCCGAATGCGCCCCAGCATTTT. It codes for CASSSPNAPQHF.

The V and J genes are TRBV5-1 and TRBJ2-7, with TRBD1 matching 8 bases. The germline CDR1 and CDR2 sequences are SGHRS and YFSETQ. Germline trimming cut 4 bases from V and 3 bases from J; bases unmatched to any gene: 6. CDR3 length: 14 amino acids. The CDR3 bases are TGCGCCAGCAGCGTGGACAGGGCGATCTACGAGCAGTACTTC. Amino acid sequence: CASSVDRAIYEQYF.

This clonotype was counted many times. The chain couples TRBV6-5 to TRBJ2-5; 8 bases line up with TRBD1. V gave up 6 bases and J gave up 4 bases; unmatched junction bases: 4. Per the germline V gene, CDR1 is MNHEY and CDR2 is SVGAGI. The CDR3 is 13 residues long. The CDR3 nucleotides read TGTGCCAGCAGCTCAACAGGGGGAGAGACCCAGTACTTC. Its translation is CASSSTGGETQYF.

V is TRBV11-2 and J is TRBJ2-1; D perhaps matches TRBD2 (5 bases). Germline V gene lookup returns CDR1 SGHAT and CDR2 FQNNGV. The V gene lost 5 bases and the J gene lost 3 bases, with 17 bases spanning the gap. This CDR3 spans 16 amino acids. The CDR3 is CASSTAPGLNYNEQFF. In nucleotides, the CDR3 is TGTGCCAGCAGCACAGCACCGGGATTGAACTACAATGAGCAGTTCTTC.

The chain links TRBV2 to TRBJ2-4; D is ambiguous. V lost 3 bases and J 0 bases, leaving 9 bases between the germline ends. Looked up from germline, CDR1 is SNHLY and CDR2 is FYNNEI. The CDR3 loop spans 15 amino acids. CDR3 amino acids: CASSDDILAKNIQYF. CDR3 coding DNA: TGTGCCAGCAGTGATGACATCTTAGCCAAAAACATTCAGTACTTC. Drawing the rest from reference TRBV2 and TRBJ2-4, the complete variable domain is EPEVTQTPSHQVTQMGQEVILRCVPISNHLYFYWYRQILGQKVEFLVSFYNNEISEKSEIFDDQFSVERPDGSNFTLKIRSTKLEDSAMYFCASSDDILAKNIQYFGAGTRLSVL.

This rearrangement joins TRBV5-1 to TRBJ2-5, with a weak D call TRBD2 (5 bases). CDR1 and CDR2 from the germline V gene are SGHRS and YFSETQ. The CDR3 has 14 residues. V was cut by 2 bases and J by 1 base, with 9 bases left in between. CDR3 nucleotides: TGCGCCAGCAGCTTACCCGGGATCCAAGAGACCCAGTACTTC. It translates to CASSLPGIQETQYF.

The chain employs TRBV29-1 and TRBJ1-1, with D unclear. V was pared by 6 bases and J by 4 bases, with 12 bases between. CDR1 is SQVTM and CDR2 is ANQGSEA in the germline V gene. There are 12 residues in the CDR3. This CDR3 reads CSVGSWSTEAFF. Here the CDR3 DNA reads TGCAGCGTAGGGTCCTGGAGCACTGAAGCTTTCTTT. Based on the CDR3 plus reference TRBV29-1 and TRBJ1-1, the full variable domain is SAVISQKPSRDICQRGTSLTIQCQVDSQVTMMFWYRQQPGQSLTLIATANQGSEATYESGFVIDKFPISRPNLTFSTLTVSNMSPEDSSIYLCSVGSWSTEAFFGQGTRLTVV.

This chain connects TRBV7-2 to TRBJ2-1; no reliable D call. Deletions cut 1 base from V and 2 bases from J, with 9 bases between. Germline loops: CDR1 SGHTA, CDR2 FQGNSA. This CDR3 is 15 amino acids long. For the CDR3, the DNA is TGTGCCAGCAGCTTAGACGACGGAACCTACAATGAGCAGTTCTTC. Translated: CASSLDDGTYNEQFF. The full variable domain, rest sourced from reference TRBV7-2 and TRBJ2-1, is GAGVSQSPSNKVTEKGKDVELRCDPISGHTALYWYRQSLGQGLEFLIYFQGNSAPDKSGLPSDRFSAERTGGSVSTLTIQRTQQEDSAVYLCASSLDDGTYNEQFFGPGTRLTVL.

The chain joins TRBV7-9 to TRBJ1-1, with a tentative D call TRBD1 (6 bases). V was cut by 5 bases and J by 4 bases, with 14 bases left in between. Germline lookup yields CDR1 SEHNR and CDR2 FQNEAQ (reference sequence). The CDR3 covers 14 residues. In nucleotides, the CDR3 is TGTGCCAGCAGCGACAGTATGGGGGCCACTGAAGCTTTCTTT. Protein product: CASSDSMGATEAFF.

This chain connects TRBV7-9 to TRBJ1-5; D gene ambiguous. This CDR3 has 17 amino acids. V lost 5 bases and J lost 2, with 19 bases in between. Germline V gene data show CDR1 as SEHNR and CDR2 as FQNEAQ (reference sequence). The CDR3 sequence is CASSHGWGEVGNQPQHF. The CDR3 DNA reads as TGTGCCAGCAGCCATGGGTGGGGAGAGGTTGGCAATCAGCCCCAGCATTTT. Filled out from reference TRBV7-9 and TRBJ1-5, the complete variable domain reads DTGVSQNPRHKITKRGQNVTFRCDPISEHNRLYWYRQTLGQGPEFLTYFQNEAQLEKSRLLSDRFSAERPKGSFSTLEIQRTEQGDSAMYLCASSHGWGEVGNQPQHFGDGTRLSIL.

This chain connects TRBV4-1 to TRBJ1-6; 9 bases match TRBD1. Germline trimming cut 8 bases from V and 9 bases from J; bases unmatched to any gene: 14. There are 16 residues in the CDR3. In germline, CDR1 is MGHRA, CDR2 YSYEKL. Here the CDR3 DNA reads TGCGCCAGCGAAAGCCTCACAGGGGGCTTAGGTTCACCCCTCCACTTT. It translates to CASESLTGGLGSPLHF.

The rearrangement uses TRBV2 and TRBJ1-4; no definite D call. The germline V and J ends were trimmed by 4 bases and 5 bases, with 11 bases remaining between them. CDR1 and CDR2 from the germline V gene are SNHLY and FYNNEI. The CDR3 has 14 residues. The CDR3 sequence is CASSVEGLNEKLFF. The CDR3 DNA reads TGTGCCAGCAGTGTGGAGGGATTAAATGAAAAACTGTTTTTT.